This T cell receptor (beta chain) came from a study of cytomegalovirus exposure and HLA in healthy donors (dated by TCRdb to about 2017). For the wider study: According to an earlier analysis of 587 of the donors, some 180 million T cells yielded over 100 million unique TCR beta sequences and about 280 Gb of sequence data. An early release covering about 600 HLA-typed donors comprised approximately 300 gigabases of sequencing data and roughly 86 million unique TCR sequences. Of the roughly 400 genotyped donors, approximately 82% fell in the genetic ancestry cluster associated with self-reported Caucasian donors. The study aimed to test whether cataloging public T cell receptors could reveal signatures of past pathogen exposure. The T cell repertoires of some 700 subjects were profiled by immunosequencing and related to cytomegalovirus serostatus. A separate validation cohort of 90 to 150 different subjects was used in addition to the roughly 720-subject first cohort. The study combined high-throughput TCR immunosequencing, statistical association of individual TCRs with disease status, and machine learning to predict cytomegalovirus infection status. In a later analysis, previously published TCR beta repertoires from fewer than 750 donors were re-analyzed and high-resolution HLA genotyping was added so that TCR occurrence patterns could be studied. In the later analysis, no new phenotypic data were used to find candidate immune exposures; instead, reliance was placed on TCR beta sequences and their occurrence across donors. An earlier analysis of several hundred of the donors applied high-throughput TCR beta sequencing to assess whether each TCR beta V gene segment acted as functional or pseudogenic. Donor age, sex, ethnicity and CMV serostatus were compiled alongside the repertoire data. A later genetic analysis took genome-wide SNP genotypes for about 55% of the 666 donors and used that subset as a discovery cohort. Every discovery cohort repertoire had been produced on one sequencing platform. Class I and class II HLA loci were covered by the typing at four-digit resolution. The number of typed donors differed by locus: about 620-640 for A, B, C, DRB1 and DQB1; 500 to 550 for DQA1; 606 for DPA1; and some 450 for DPB1. Five DR-DQ haplotypes were treated as single units for association and clustering because of strong linkage in the cohort. Among 398 genotyped donors of the cohort, an average of 235,054 unique TCR beta nucleotide sequences were sequenced per donor, 15% to 20% of them non-productive.

V lost 1 base and J lost 0 bases; the stretch between them is 14 bases long. CDR1 and CDR2, looked up from the germline V gene (reference sequence), are SGHNT and YYREEE. The CDR3 goes from the cysteine to the phenylalanine over 17 residues. CDR3 DNA only is kept here, 51 bases in frame from base 1. Library generation was performed with the immunoSEQ multiplex PCR assay. For the multiplex PCR, a mixture combining 60 forward primers for TCR Vbeta segments and 13 reverse primers for TCR Jbeta segments was used. A multiplex PCR assay on genomic DNA amplified the CDR3 region of rearranged TCR beta genes. Amplified TCR beta libraries were sequenced as 87-base-pair reads on the Illumina HiSeq System. As for the original processing: In a later analysis, 77 million or so unique TCR beta chains were counted across the 500 to 850 repertoires, and roughly 10 million of these chains were shared by at least two donors. Raw reads were error-corrected and collapsed into unique sequences by a nearest-neighbor algorithm in which closely related sequences were merged to remove PCR and sequencing errors. CDR3 sequences were aligned to IMGT reference sequences to assign V, D and J gene segments. For a sequence to be retained, at least a six-nucleotide match to both a V gene segment and a J gene segment was required. Rearrangements were classified as productive when the CDR3 lacked stop codons and remained in frame with V and J, and all other rearrangements were classified as non-productive. CDR3 was defined by IMGT convention, running from the second conserved V-encoded cysteine to the conserved J-encoded phenylalanine. Sequences without an unambiguous match to a single V gene segment were excluded from the earlier analysis of about 630 of the donors. An earlier analysis of approximately 590 of the donors called V segments functional above 56.7% productive rearrangements and segregating when the between-donor standard deviation exceeded 5%. A statistical classification framework was developed to diagnose cytomegalovirus status using the catalog of TCR beta chain sequences. In a later analysis, TCR nucleotide sequences were compared against IMGT/GENE-DB human TR gene sequences so that V and J genes could be assigned. In a later analysis, CDR3 sequences and most-parsimonious VDJ recombination scenarios were assigned using the TCRdist pipeline. A later analysis defined each TCR beta chain by its CDR3 amino acid sequence plus V-gene family, and excluded reads lacking a unique V-gene family. A later analysis removed several hundred highly shared, low-generation-probability nucleotide sequences to deal with suspected cross-contamination and a sequencing artifact. A later analysis calculated a clonal expansion index for each public chain from normalized within-repertoire ranks of inferred template counts. A later analysis computed generation probabilities with a VDJ recombination model fitted to out-of-frame rearrangements, and checked the results against IGoR. In a later analysis, hypergeometric tests were used to score TCR-TCR, TCR-HLA and TCR-CMV co-occurrence, with a repertoire-size bias correction applied to TCR pairs. A later analysis estimated false discovery rates by permuting HLA or CMV assignments 20 times. In a later analysis, co-occurring TCRs were grouped using DBSCAN, with TCRdist sequence similarity added in when clustering inside HLA-allele-positive subsets. Repertoires with fewer than 30,000 or more than 120,000 public chains were left out of co-occurrence clustering, as were five repertoires with anomalous nucleotide sharing. TCRdb carries this immuneACCESS record with in-frame sequences only. Its versions omit some clonotypes, under half of them owing to an unresolved V gene in the studies checked, with the rest unexplained. That table supplies the V and J calls and clone size; D and trimming were determined from the DNA. The sample includes 150,000 to 200,000 clones, with 77% observed a single time. The top ten clonotypes cover 2% to 3% of the sample.

Details on this clone: Its target antigen remains unknown. No much larger clonotype is one base removed from it; base qualities were not supplied.

Overall results and qualifications from the work: Only TCR beta chains were sequenced in this cohort, and the absence of alpha or paired-chain data limited detectable features. In both the original and validation cohorts, the classifier was reported to diagnose cytomegalovirus status with high specificity and sensitivity. Because HLA typing was unavailable for some donors at each locus, only the typed subset was used in association tests. Presence/absence analyses assumed roughly uniform sequencing depth across donors, an assumption that may not hold. An earlier analysis of some 560 of the donors showed that most TCR beta V segments appeared in productive rearrangements either about 87% or about 30% of the time, which broadly matched IMGT annotations. According to the authors, the approach could potentially be generalized to other disease states and immunological phenotypes. A further reported finding was that TCR beta sequences accurately predicted the HLA-A and HLA-B alleles for most subjects in the first cohort. Linkage disequilibrium might explain the correlated functional status among segregating V segments, but an unknown experimental factor could not be excluded. Some IMGT-functional V segments, including TRBV6-2 and TRBV6-3, could not be told apart with the 87-base-pair reads, so those segments were excluded. V-gene and J-gene trimming of TCR beta chains was associated with a missense DCLRE1C variant in a later genetic analysis, and the association was replicated in an independent cohort. The study listed 170 or so TCR beta chains as associated with cytomegalovirus. Several of the top co-occurrence clusters appeared to be linked to parvovirus B19, influenza, CMV and Epstein-Barr virus, according to a later analysis. According to a later genetic analysis, donors in an Asian-associated ancestry cluster had fewer N-insertions in productive TCRs than the approximately 710-donor mean. Specific HLA alleles were associated with about 17,000 TCR beta sequences at a false discovery rate of 0.05 in a later analysis. When HLA alleles, especially DR and DQ, strongly co-occurred, TCR associations were difficult to assign to individual alleles. A later analysis found that TCR association rates varied across HLA loci, with DRB1 alleles showing the most associated TCRs and HLA-C alleles the fewest. Three of the identified cytomegalovirus-associated TCR beta chains were confirmed in vitro to be specific for cytomegalovirus antigens. Because counts were too low, seventeen rarely observed V segments, including chromosome 9 orphons, were left out of the earlier analysis of a few hundred of the donors. Most CMV-associated TCR beta chains appeared to be HLA-restricted in a later analysis, and the HLA associations seemed to be driven largely by CMV exposure. Most TCR sequences were seen in very few donors, while some public TCRs were found in many individuals. In a later analysis, HLA-associated TCR beta chains were found to be more clonally expanded and to have lower generation probabilities than equally common non-associated chains. The only immune exposure information available for the cohort was CMV serostatus. A group of highly shared sequence variants was considered likely to be a technical artifact of the sequencing pipeline.

The cohort was made up of 500 to 850 healthy bone marrow donors. At the time of sampling, all cohort members were nominally healthy, though unrecorded immune exposures were likely present. The donor tested CMV seropositive, placing the donor among the approximately 310 seropositive members of the cohort. A peripheral blood sample was collected from each donor, and TCR beta sequencing was performed on peripheral blood mononuclear cells. Genomic DNA extraction from the blood cell samples was performed with the Qiagen DNeasy Blood Extraction Kit. This TCR was recovered from a woman in her forties in good health and CMV-seropositive. The source material was PBMCs. The V and J segments used are TRBV5-4 and TRBJ1-5; TRBD1 could be the D gene, as 5 bases match. The CDR3: CASSLKAPGGSNQPQHF. The nucleotides read TGTGCCAGCAGCTTGAAGGCTCCGGGGGGTAGCAATCAGCCCCAGCATTTT.